This T cell receptor beta chain was sequenced for a study of T cells after yellow fever vaccination. Each CDR3 protein gets one entry after TCRdb re-called the 5' RACE reads with MiXCR. The repertoire holds 500,000 to 650,000 distinct CDR3 sequences, with roughly 17% as singletons. This clonotype has a count of ten or more. This TCR was sampled from a man between 18 and 35 years old who received the YFV17D yellow fever vaccine. The starting material was PBMCs, obtained about 5 days after the first yellow fever vaccination.

Here the CDR3 reads CASSQASYMNTEAFF. The CDR3 DNA is TGCGCCAGCAGCCAAGCAAGCTACATGAACACTGAAGCTTTCTTT. The chain uses TRBV4-3 and TRBJ1-1; D remains ambiguous. Per germline, CDR1 LGHNA and CDR2 YSLEER. V was shortened by 1 base and J by 0 bases, with 9 bases between the two germline ends. The CDR3 is 15 amino acids.